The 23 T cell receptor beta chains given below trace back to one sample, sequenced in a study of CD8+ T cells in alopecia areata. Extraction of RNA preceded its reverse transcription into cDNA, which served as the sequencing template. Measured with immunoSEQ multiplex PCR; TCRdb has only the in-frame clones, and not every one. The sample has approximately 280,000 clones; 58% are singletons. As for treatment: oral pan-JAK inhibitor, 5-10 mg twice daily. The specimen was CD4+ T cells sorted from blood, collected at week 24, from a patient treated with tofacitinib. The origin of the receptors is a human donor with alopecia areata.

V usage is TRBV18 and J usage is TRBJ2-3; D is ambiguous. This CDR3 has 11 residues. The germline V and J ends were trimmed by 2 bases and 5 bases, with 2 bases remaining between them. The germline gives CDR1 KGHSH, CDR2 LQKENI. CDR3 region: CASSPEDTQYF. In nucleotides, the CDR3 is TGTGCCAGCTCACCAGAAGATACGCAGTATTTT.

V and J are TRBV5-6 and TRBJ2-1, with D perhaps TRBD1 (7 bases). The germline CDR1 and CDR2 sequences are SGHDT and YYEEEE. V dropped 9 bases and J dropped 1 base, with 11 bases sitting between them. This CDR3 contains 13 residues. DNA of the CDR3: TGTGCCACCAGGGGGGCTTCCTACAATGAGCAGTTCTTC. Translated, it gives CATRGASYNEQFF.

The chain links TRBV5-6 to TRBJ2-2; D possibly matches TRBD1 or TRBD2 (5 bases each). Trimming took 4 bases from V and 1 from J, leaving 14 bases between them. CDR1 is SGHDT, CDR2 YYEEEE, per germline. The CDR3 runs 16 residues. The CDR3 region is CASSPGPRRNTGELFF. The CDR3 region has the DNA TGTGCCAGCAGCCCGGGACCCAGGCGGAACACCGGGGAGCTGTTTTTT.

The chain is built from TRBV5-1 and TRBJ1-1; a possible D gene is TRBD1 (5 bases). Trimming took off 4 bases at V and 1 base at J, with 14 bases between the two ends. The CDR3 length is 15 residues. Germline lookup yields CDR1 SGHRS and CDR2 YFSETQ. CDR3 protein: CASSVSRDGNTEAFF. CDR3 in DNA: TGCGCCAGCAGCGTCTCCCGGGACGGGAACACTGAAGCTTTCTTT.

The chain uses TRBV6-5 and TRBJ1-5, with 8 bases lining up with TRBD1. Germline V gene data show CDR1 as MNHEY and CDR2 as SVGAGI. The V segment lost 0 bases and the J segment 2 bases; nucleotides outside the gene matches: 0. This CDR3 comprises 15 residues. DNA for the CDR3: TGTGCCAGCAGTTACTCGGGACAGGGCAATCAGCCCCAGCATTTT. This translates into CASSYSGQGNQPQHF.

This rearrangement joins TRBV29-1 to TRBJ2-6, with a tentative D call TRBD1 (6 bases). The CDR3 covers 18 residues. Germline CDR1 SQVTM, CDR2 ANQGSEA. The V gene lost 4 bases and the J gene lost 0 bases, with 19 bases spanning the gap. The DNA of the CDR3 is TGCAGCGTTGCCCAAAACAGGGCTTTTAGCTCTGGGGCCAACGTCCTGACTTTC. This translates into CSVAQNRAFSSGANVLTF.

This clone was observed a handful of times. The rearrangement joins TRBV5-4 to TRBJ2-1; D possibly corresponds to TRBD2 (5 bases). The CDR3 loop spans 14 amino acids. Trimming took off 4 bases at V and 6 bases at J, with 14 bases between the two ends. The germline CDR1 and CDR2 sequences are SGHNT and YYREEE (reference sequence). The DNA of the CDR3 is TGTGCCAGCAGCGCGCCACTAGATTCCAATGAGCAGTTCTTC. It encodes CASSAPLDSNEQFF.

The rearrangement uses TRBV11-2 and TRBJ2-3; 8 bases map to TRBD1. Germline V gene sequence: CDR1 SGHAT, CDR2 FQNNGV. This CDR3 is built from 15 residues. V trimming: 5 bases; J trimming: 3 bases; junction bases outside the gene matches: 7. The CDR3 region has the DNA TGTGCCAGCAGCCGACAGGGGTTGGGAACAGATACGCAGTATTTT. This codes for CASSRQGLGTDTQYF. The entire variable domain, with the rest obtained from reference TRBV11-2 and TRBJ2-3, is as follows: EAGVAQSPRYKIIEKRQSVAFWCNPISGHATLYWYQQILGQGPKLLIQFQNNGVVDDSQLPKDRFSAERLKGVDSTLKIQPAKLEDSAVYLCASSRQGLGTDTQYFGPGTRLTVL.

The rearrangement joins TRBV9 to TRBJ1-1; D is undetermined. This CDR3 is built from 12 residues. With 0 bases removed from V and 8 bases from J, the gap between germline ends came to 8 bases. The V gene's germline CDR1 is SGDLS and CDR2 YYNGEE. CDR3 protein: CASSVGLGEAFF. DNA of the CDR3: TGTGCCAGCAGCGTAGGATTGGGAGAAGCTTTCTTT. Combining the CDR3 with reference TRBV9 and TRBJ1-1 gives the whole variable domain DSGVTQTPKHLITATGQRVTLRCSPRSGDLSVYWYQQSLDQGLQFLIQYYNGEERAKGNILERFSAQQFPDLHSELNLSSLELGDSALYFCASSVGLGEAFFGQGTRLTVV.

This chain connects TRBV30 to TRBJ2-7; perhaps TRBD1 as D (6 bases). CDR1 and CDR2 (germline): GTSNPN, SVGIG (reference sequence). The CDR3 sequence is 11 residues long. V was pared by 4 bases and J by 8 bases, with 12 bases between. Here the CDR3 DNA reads TGTGCCTGGATCACAGGGTTGAAGCAGTACTTC. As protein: CAWITGLKQYF.

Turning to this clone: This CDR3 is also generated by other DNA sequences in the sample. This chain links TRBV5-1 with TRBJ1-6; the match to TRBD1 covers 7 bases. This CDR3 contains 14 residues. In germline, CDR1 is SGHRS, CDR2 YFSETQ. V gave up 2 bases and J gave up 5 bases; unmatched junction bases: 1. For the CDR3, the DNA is TGCGCCAGCAGCTTTGGGACAGATAATTCACCCCTCCACTTT. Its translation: CASSFGTDNSPLHF.

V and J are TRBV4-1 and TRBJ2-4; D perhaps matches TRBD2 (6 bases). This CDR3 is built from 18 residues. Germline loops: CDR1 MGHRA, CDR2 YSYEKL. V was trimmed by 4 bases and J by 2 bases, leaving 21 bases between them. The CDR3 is CASSRLKWDGTPKNIQYF. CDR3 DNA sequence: TGCGCCAGCAGCCGGCTAAAGTGGGACGGGACTCCCAAAAACATTCAGTACTTC.

In nucleotides, the CDR3 is TGCAGCGTGGGCGAGAGCCACCTCTCCTACAATGAGCAGTTCTTC. Amino acids: CSVGESHLSYNEQFF. The J gene is TRBJ2-1, the V gene TRBV29-1; D remains ambiguous. The V gene's germline CDR1 is SQVTM and CDR2 ANQGSEA. Trimming pared 6 bases from V and 0 bases from J, leaving 15 bases between. This CDR3 region has 15 residues.

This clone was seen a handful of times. The CDR3 coding sequence is TGTGCCAGCAGCTTAGTCGGACAGTCGCGGTACAATGAGCAGTTCTTC. Translated: CASSLVGQSRYNEQFF. V and J are TRBV7-8 and TRBJ2-1; maybe TRBD1 (6 bases). V was clipped by 1 base and J by 4 bases, with 14 bases between them. CDR1 and CDR2 (germline): SGHVS, FQNEAQ. This CDR3 has 16 amino acids.

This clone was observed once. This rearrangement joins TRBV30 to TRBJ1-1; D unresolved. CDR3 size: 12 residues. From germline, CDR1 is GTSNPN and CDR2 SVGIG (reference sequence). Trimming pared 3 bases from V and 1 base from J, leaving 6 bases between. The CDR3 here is CAWSQENTEAFF. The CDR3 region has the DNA TGTGCCTGGAGCCAAGAGAACACTGAAGCTTTCTTT. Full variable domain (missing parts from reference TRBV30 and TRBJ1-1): SQTIHQWPATLVQPVGSPLSLECTVEGTSNPNLYWYRQAAGRGLQLLFYSVGIGQISSEVPQNLSASRPQDRQFILSSKKLLLSDSGFYLCAWSQENTEAFFGQGTRLTVV.

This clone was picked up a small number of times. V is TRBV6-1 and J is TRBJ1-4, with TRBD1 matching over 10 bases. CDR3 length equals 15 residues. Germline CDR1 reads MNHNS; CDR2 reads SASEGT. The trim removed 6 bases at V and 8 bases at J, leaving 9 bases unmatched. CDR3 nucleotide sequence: TGTGCCAGCAGACGGGGGGACAGGGGTTTGGAAAAACTGTTTTTT. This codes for CASRRGDRGLEKLFF.

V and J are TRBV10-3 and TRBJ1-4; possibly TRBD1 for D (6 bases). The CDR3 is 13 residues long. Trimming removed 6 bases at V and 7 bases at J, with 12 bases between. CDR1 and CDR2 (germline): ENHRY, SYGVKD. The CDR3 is CAISTGSSEKLFF. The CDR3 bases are TGTGCCATCAGCACAGGGTCTAGTGAAAAACTGTTTTTT.

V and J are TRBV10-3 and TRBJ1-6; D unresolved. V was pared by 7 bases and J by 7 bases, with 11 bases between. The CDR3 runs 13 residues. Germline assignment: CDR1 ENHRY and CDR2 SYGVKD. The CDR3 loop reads CAIKDGSNSPLHF. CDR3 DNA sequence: TGTGCCATCAAGGACGGATCAAATTCACCCCTCCACTTT.

The CDR3 region is CASSLEFEGEAFF. The CDR3 DNA follows: TGCGCCAGCAGCTTGGAATTTGAAGGTGAAGCTTTCTTT. The chain uses TRBV5-1 and TRBJ1-1; D ambiguous. CDR1 and CDR2 (germline): SGHRS, YFSETQ. Trimming pared 0 bases from V and 7 bases from J, leaving 10 bases between. This CDR3 has 13 amino acids.

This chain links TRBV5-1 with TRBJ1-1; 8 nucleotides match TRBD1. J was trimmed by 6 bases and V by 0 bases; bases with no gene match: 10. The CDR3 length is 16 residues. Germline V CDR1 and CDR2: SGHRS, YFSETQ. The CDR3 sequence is CASSLEGQGGRAEAFF. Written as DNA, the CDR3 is TGCGCCAGCAGCTTGGAAGGACAGGGAGGTAGGGCTGAAGCTTTCTTT.

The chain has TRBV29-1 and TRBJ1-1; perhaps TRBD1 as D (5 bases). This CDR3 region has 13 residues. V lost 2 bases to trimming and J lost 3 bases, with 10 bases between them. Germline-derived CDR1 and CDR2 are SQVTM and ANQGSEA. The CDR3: CSVERGRDTEAFF. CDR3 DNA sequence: TGCAGCGTTGAACGGGGCCGGGACACTGAAGCTTTCTTT.

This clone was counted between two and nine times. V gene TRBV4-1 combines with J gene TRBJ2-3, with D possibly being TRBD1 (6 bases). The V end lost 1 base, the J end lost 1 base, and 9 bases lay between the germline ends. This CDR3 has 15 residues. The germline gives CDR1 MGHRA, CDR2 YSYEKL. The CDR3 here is CASSQVGQRTDTQYF. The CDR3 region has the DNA TGCGCCAGCAGCCAAGTAGGACAGCGCACAGATACGCAGTATTTT.

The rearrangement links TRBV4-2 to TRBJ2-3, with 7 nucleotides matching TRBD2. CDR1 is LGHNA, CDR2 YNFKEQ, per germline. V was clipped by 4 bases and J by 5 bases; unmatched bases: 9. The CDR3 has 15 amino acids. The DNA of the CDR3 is TGTGCCAGCAGCCCGACTAGCATGCTGCAAGATACGCAGTATTTT. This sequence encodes CASSPTSMLQDTQYF.